This TCR beta chain was sequenced for a study of T cells in Graves' hyperthyroidism and ophthalmopathy. Study overall: Any treatment followed the collection of peripheral blood at initial diagnosis.

Individuals with ophthalmopathy presented a Clinical Activity Score of at least 3, a NOSPECS grade of at least 4 and a duration under 3 months. Exclusion followed for patients with uncontrolled infection, other autoimmune disease, pregnancy or lactation. The diagnoses drew upon clinical symptoms, serum thyroxine and TRAb, thyroid ultrasound and orbital computed tomography. There are a few counts of this clonotype. Amplification of TCR beta CDR3 regions was performed using RNA transcripts as template. When the TCR CDR3 underwent first-round RT-PCR, the HTBI primer set was used. TCRdb analysed the multiplex PCR reads with MiXCR anew, one entry per CDR3 protein. The top ten hold roughly 47% of the sample, which has hundreds of thousands of distinct CDR3 sequences, around 20% seen once. The sequenced sample was blood. This clonotype was obtained from a man aged 40-49 years with Graves' ophthalmopathy.

CDR3 nucleotides: TGTGCCAGCAGCCACCCTTTGGGGGGTAGACAAGAGACCCAGTACTTC. Translated: CASSHPLGGRQETQYF. The chain is built from TRBV14 and TRBJ2-5; D perhaps matches TRBD2 (6 bases). Germline V gene lookup returns CDR1 SGHDN and CDR2 FVKESK. Trimming left V 3 bases short and J 2 bases short, with 16 bases between. CDR3 size: 16 residues.